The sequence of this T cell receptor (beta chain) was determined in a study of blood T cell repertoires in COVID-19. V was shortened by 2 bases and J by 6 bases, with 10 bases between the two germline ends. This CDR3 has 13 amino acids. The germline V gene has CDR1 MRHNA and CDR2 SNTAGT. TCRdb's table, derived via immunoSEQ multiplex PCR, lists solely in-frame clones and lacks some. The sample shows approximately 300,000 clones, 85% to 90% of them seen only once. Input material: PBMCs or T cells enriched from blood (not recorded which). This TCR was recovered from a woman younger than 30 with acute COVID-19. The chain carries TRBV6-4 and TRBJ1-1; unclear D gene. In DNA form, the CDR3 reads TGTGCCAGCAGTGACAGGGAGGGATCTGAAGCTTTCTTT. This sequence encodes CASSDREGSEAFF.